The present TCR beta chain was sequenced within a study of T cell changes during pregnancy in multiple sclerosis. Sequenced by immunoSEQ multiplex PCR; TCRdb stores in-frame clones only, minus some. The table records tens of thousands of clones, 85% to 90% of them present only once. The CDR3 length is 14 residues. Trimming removed 0 bases at V and 2 bases at J, with 7 bases between. Germline CDR1 is LGHNA and CDR2 is YSLEER. The material sequenced was CD4+ T cells from peripheral blood mononuclear cells, taken in the first trimester of pregnancy. The sequence was obtained from a female donor in good health, enrolled as a control in a pregnancy study. The chain couples TRBV4-3 to TRBJ1-2; D perhaps matches TRBD1 (5 bases). The CDR3 coding sequence is TGCGCCAGCAGCCAAGATGACAGAAACTATGGCTACACCTTC. Translation gives CASSQDDRNYGYTF.